The clone carrying this T cell receptor beta chain has only a few counts. Its antigen remains unidentified. The CDR3 sequence is 16 residues long. The V and J ends lost 1 base and 3 bases respectively, with 16 bases between them. Germline V CDR1 and CDR2: PRHDT, FYEKMQ (reference sequence). This sample was included in a study of regulatory T cells in long-lasting Graves disease. Study-wide findings and caveats: Persistent disease was characterized by preferential usage of TRBV28, TRBJ1-2 and TRBJ2-5.

Sequencing libraries for TCR beta were prepared with iRepertoire HTBI primers and Arm-PCR of CDR3 regions. TCRdb analysed the multiplex PCR reads with MiXCR anew, one entry per CDR3 protein. The table records 400,000 to 500,000 distinct CDR3 sequences, 20% of them present only once. As to time point: persistent/refractory GD, antithyroid drugs over 5 years with positive TRAb. Extracted RNA from PBMCs served as the source of the TCR library. In Xi'an, China, an endocrinology department was the source of patients. The TCR sequence derives from a female donor with Graves disease. The sequences come from peripheral blood mononuclear cells (PBMCs), collected when the disease was refractory, from a patient treated with antithyroid drugs. The chain joins TRBV13 to TRBJ2-7; no clear D gene. Here the CDR3 reads CASSLVAGVFGYEQYF. CDR3 nucleotides: TGTGCCAGCAGCTTAGTGGCTGGTGTTTTCGGCTACGAGCAGTACTTC.